The source of this TCR beta chain is a study of T cell repertoires in cytomegalovirus infection. On the study more broadly: Public TCR beta signatures provided an indication of both CMV infection and a matching HLA type.

Findings and caveats of the study: CMV-specific TCR beta clonotypes restricted by HLA-C dominated the ex vivo response. The cumulative frequency of public TCR beta families identified carriers of CMV plus the relevant HLA.

Germline values: CDR1 ENHRY, CDR2 SYGVKD. V shed 2 bases, J shed 2 bases, and the junction held 1 base outside the gene matches. The CDR3 consists of 15 residues. TCRdb re-derived calls from the reads in MiXCR, one entry per CDR3 protein. Of some 400,000 distinct CDR3 sequences in the sample, 15% to 20% were seen once. This clonotype was recorded many times. No antigen is known for it. The TCR was taken from a human donor in good health (CMV status not recorded). Some clones in this sample may be carry-over from other donors' samples. The genes are TRBV10-3 and TRBJ1-3; 9 bases agree with TRBD1. The sequencing input was PBMCs. CDR3 nucleotide sequence: TGTGCCATCAGTGAGGGGACAGGGACTGGAAACACCATATATTTT. Encoded protein: CAISEGTGTGNTIYF.